This TCR beta chain was sequenced for a study of cytomegalovirus exposure and HLA in healthy donors. Study-level results: The investigators catalogued 180 or so TCR beta chains as cytomegalovirus-associated. A later analysis found first-cohort TCR clusters tended to co-occur in the approximately 110 validation repertoires.

This clone was counted a single time. Its specificity is not known. Assay: immunoSEQ multiplex PCR; the TCRdb copy retains only in-frame clones and omits some. The sample lists 150,000 to 200,000 clones, around four fifths occurring once. CDR1 and CDR2 from the germline V gene are LGHNA and YNFKEQ. The CDR3 spans 14 residues. V was pared by 4 bases and J by 0 bases, with 1 base of the junction left unmatched. While the first cohort had around 700 subjects, the donors belonged to the separate validation cohort of more than 95 subjects. What was sequenced was PBMCs. The rearrangement uses TRBV4-2 and TRBJ2-7, with 9 bases lining up with TRBD1. This TCR derives from a man aged 30-40 years in good health and CMV-seropositive. The CDR3 sequence is CASSPTGGSYEQYF. In DNA form, the CDR3 reads TGTGCCAGCAGCCCGACAGGGGGCTCCTACGAGCAGTACTTC.